This T cell receptor (beta chain) was obtained from a study of T cells in Graves' hyperthyroidism and ophthalmopathy. At the level of the study: Any treatment followed the collection of peripheral blood at initial diagnosis.

The diagnostic basis comprised clinical symptoms, serum thyroxine and TRAb, thyroid ultrasound and orbital computed tomography. At least ten counts were recorded for this clonotype. The antigen remains undetermined. Amplified TCR beta CDR3 regions came from RNA transcripts. The TCR CDR3 was amplified in a first-round RT-PCR using the HTBI primer set. Using its own MiXCR run on the multiplex PCR reads, TCRdb lists one record per CDR3 protein. The sample has 250,000 or so distinct CDR3 sequences; around 15% are singletons. The CDR3 totals 14 residues. Germline values: CDR1 DFQATT, CDR2 SNEGSKA (reference sequence). With 6 bases clipped from V and 2 bases from J, the junction kept 7 bases outside the gene matches. Study outcomes and limitations: Ophthalmopathy was distinguished from stable hyperthyroidism by 13 V-J signatures.

Sequencing was performed on blood. V gene TRBV20-1 combines with J gene TRBJ1-2, with 9 bases identical to TRBD1. The receptor was isolated from a woman aged 45-65 years with Graves' hyperthyroidism that later progressed to Graves' ophthalmopathy. The chain's CDR3 is CSAPGTGLNYGYTF. The CDR3 DNA reads as TGCAGTGCCCCCGGGACAGGGCTAAACTATGGCTACACCTTC.